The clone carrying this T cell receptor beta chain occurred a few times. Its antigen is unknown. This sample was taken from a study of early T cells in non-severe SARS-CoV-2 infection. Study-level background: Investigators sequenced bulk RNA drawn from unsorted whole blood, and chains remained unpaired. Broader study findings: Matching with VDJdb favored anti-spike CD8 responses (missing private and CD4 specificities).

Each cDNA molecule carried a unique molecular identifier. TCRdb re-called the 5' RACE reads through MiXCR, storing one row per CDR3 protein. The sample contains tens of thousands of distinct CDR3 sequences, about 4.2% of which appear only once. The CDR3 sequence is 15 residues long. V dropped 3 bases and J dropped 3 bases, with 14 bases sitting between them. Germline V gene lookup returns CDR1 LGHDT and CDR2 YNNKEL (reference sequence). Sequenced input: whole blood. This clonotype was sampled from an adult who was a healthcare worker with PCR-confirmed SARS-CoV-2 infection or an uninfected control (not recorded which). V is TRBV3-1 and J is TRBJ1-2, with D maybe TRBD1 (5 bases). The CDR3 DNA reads TGTGCCAGCAGCCATCGCCAAGGGGTCGACTATGGCTACACCTTC. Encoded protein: CASSHRQGVDYGYTF.